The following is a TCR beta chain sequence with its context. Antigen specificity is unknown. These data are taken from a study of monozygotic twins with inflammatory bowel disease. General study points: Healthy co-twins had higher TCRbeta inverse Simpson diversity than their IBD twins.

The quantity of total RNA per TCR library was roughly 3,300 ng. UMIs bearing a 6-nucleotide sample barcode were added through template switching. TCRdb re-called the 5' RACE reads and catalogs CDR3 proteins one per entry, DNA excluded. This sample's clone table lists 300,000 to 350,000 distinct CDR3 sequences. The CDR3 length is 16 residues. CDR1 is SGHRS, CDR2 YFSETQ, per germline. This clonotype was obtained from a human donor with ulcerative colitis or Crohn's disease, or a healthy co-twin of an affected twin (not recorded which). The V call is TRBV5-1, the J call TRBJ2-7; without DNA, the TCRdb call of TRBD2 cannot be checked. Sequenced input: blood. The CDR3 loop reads CASSRLAGGGHYEQYF. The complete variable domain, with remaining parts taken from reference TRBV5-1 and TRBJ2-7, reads KAGVTQTPRYLIKTRGQQVTLSCSPISGHRSVSWYQQTPGQGLQFLFEYFSETQRNKGNFPGRFSGRQFSNSRSEMNVSTLELGDSALYLCASSRLAGGGHYEQYFGPGTRLTVT.